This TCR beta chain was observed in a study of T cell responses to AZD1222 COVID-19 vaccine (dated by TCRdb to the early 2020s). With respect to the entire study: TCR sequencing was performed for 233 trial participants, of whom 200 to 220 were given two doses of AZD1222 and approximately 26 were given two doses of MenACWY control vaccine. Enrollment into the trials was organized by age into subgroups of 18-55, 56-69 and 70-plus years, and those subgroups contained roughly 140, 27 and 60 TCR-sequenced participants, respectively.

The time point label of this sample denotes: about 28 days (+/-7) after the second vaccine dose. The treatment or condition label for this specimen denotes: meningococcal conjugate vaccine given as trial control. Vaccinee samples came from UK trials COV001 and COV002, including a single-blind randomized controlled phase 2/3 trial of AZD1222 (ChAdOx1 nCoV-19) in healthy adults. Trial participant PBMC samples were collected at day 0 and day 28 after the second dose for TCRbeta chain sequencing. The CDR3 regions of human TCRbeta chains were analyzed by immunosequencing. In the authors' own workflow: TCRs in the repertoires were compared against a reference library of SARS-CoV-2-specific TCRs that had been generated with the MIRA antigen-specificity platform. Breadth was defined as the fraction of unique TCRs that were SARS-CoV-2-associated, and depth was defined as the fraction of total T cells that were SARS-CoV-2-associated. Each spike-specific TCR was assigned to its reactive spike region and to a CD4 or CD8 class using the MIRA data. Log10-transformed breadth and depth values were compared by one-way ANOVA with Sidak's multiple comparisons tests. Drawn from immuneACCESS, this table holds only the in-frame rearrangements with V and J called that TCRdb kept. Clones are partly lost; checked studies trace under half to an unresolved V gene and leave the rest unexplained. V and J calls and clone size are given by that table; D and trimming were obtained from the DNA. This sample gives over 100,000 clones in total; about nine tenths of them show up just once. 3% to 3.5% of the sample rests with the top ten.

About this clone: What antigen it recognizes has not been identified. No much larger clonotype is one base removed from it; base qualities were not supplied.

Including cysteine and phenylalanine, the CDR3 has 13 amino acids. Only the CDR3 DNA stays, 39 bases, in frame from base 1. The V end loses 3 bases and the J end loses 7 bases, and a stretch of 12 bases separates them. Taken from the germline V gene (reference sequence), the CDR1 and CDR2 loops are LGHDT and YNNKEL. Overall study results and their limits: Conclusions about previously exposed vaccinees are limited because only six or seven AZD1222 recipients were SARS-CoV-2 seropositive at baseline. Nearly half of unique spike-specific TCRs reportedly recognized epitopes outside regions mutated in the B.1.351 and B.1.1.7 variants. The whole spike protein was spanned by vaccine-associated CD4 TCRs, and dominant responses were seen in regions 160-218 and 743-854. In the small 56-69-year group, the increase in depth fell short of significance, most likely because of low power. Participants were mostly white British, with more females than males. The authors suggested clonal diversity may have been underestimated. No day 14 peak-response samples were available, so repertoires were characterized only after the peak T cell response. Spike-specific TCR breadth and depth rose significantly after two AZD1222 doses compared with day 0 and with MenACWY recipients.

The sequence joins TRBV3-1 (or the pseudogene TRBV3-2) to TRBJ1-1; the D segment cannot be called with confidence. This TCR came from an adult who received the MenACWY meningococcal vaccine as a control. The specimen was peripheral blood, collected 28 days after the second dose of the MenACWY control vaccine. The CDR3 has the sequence CASSHGSAGEAFF. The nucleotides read TGTGCCAGCAGCCACGGATCGGCTGGTGAAGCTTTCTTT.